A selection of T cell receptor beta chains follows, all from one sample in a study of blood T cell repertoires in COVID-19. Some clones are missing from TCRdb's copy, which holds only in-frame ones; the method was immunoSEQ multiplex PCR. The repertoire holds some 120,000 clones, with around 87% as singletons. Sequenced material: peripheral blood. These receptors all come from a woman between 50 and 59 years old who had recovered from COVID-19. Both conserved end residues are part of each CDR3. The D gene is left open where the match is weak. Part of the rows lack a size; the others show once, few, many or a class for expanded clones.

cdr3_length: 14
d_call: TRBD2
j_call: TRBJ2-7
v_call: TRBV27
clone_size: NA
cdr3_aa: CASSLTSGTREQYF
cdr3_nt: TGTGCCAGCAGTTTGACTAGCGGGACTAGGGAGCAGTACTTC

cdr3_length: 13
d_call: TRBD2
j_call: TRBJ2-7
v_call: TRBV12-3/TRBV12-4
clone_size: few
cdr3_aa: CASRGREDGEQYF
cdr3_nt: TGTGCCAGCAGGGGGAGGGAGGATGGCGAGCAGTACTTC

cdr3_length: 13
d_call: NA
j_call: TRBJ2-5
v_call: TRBV4-1
clone_size: NA
cdr3_aa: CASSQVLQETQYF
cdr3_nt: TGCGCCAGCAGCCAAGTCTTGCAAGAGACCCAGTACTTC

cdr3_length: 11
d_call: NA
j_call: TRBJ1-1
v_call: TRBV20-1
clone_size: few
cdr3_aa: CSASTDTEAFF
cdr3_nt: TGCAGTGCTAGCACGGACACTGAAGCTTTCTTT

cdr3_length: 11
d_call: NA
j_call: TRBJ2-1
v_call: TRBV18
clone_size: NA
cdr3_aa: CASSPSGEQFF
cdr3_nt: TGTGCCAGCAGCCCCTCGGGTGAGCAGTTCTTC

cdr3_length: 12
d_call: NA
j_call: TRBJ2-5
v_call: TRBV29-1
clone_size: few
cdr3_aa: CSVFGYQETQYF
cdr3_nt: TGCAGCGTATTCGGGTACCAAGAGACCCAGTACTTC

cdr3_length: 16
d_call: NA
j_call: TRBJ2-2
v_call: TRBV5-1
clone_size: NA
cdr3_aa: CASSSYFQPNTGELFF
cdr3_nt: TGCGCCAGCAGCTCCTATTTCCAACCGAACACCGGGGAGCTGTTTTTT

cdr3_length: 15
d_call: NA
j_call: TRBJ2-1
v_call: TRBV7-6
clone_size: NA
cdr3_aa: CASSLWGAAYNEQFF
cdr3_nt: TGTGCCAGCAGCTTATGGGGCGCGGCGTACAATGAGCAGTTCTTC

cdr3_length: 16
d_call: NA
j_call: TRBJ2-7
v_call: TRBV7-2
clone_size: NA
cdr3_aa: CASSPGLGNPSYEQYF
cdr3_nt: TGTGCCAGCAGCCCAGGGTTAGGGAACCCCTCCTACGAGCAGTACTTC

cdr3_length: 15
d_call: TRBD1
j_call: TRBJ2-2
v_call: TRBV5-4
clone_size: once
cdr3_aa: CASRPRDRGSGELFF
cdr3_nt: TGTGCCAGCAGACCCCGGGACAGGGGGTCCGGGGAGCTGTTTTTT

cdr3_length: 15
d_call: NA
j_call: TRBJ1-1
v_call: TRBV27
clone_size: NA
cdr3_aa: CASQWRRGGNTEAFF
cdr3_nt: TGTGCCAGCCAATGGAGGCGGGGTGGGAACACTGAAGCTTTCTTT